Each of the 27 T cell receptor beta chains below was sequenced from the same sample in a study of cytomegalovirus exposure and HLA in healthy donors. The PCR employed 60 Vbeta primers together with 13 Jbeta primers. Data came from immunoSEQ multiplex PCR; TCRdb stores just in-frame clones and leaves some out. The sample lists 160,000 or so clones, around four fifths seen once, with approximately 1.5% in the top ten. The specimen sequenced was PBMCs. The receptors were gathered from a male donor in good health and CMV-seronegative.

The gene calls are TRBV5-1 and TRBJ2-2; no clear D. V lost 3 bases, J lost 1 base, and 7 bases lay in between. CDR3 size: 14 residues. The germline gives CDR1 SGHRS, CDR2 YFSETQ. The CDR3, as DNA: TGCGCCAGCAGCTATTACGGGAACACCGGGGAGCTGTTTTTT. This gives the protein CASSYYGNTGELFF.

V gene TRBV11-3 combines with J gene TRBJ2-3, with 15 nucleotides matching TRBD2. The CDR3 is 15 residues long. The germline CDR1 and CDR2 sequences are SGHNT and YENEEA. V lost 6 bases and J lost 6; bases outside the gene matches: 4. The CDR3 is CASSSGTSGRDTQYF. The CDR3 DNA reads as TGTGCCAGCAGTTCCGGGACTAGCGGGAGGGATACGCAGTATTTT.

This sequence joins TRBV5-1 and TRBJ2-7; 14 nucleotides match TRBD2. Per germline, CDR1 SGHRS and CDR2 YFSETQ. CDR3 size: 20 residues. After removal of 2 bases from V and 3 bases from J, the junction contained 16 bases not matched to a gene. CDR3 DNA: TGCGCCAGCAGCTTAAGGGCCTATACCGGGACTAGCGGGGGAGACTACGAGCAGTACTTC. It codes for CASSLRAYTGTSGGDYEQYF.

The CDR3 DNA reads TGTGCCAGCAGCTCAATCGGACAGGATCTCCAAGAGACCCAGTACTTC. This gives the protein CASSSIGQDLQETQYF. The V and J genes are TRBV7-2 and TRBJ2-5, with 7 bases that match TRBD1. The CDR3 is made up of 16 amino acids. After removal of 4 bases from V and 1 base from J, the junction contained 9 bases not matched to a gene. Germline V CDR1 and CDR2: SGHTA, FQGNSA.

This clone was seen a few times. V gene TRBV5-4 combines with J gene TRBJ2-7; 8 bases match TRBD1. The ends lost 4 bases at V and 3 bases at J; junction bases unmatched: 3. The CDR3 spans 13 residues. Germline CDR1 reads SGHNT; CDR2 reads YYREEE (reference sequence). The CDR3 region is CASSRTGYYEQYF. The CDR3, as DNA: TGTGCCAGCAGCAGGACAGGGTACTACGAGCAGTACTTC.

Remarks on this clone: The same CDR3 arises from other DNA sequences in this sample as well. This chain joins TRBV7-6 and TRBJ2-2; perhaps TRBD1 as D (5 bases). Germline V gene sequence: CDR1 SGHVS, CDR2 FNYEAQ. Trimming left V 0 bases short and J 1 base short, with 6 bases between. This CDR3 is built from 15 residues. In DNA form, the CDR3 reads TGTGCCAGCAGCTTAGCCCAGGGGAACACCGGGGAGCTGTTTTTT. This codes for CASSLAQGNTGELFF.

CDR3 amino acids: CASSSQGETQYF. CDR3 bases: TGTGCCAGCAGTTCCCAGGGAGAGACCCAGTACTTC. The gene calls are TRBV6-5 and TRBJ2-5, with TRBD1 as a possible D gene (5 bases). The CDR3 contains 12 residues. The germline CDR1 and CDR2 sequences are MNHEY and SVGAGI. Trimming took off 4 bases at V and 4 bases at J, with 7 bases between the two ends.

This clone was seen more than once but under ten times. The genes are TRBV6-5 and TRBJ1-5; D is unresolved. Germline V lookup: CDR1 MNHEY, CDR2 SVGAGI. The V gene lost 6 bases and the J gene lost 2 bases, with 11 bases spanning the gap. The CDR3 has 14 residues. Written as DNA, the CDR3 is TGTGCCAGCAGCCTCTTGGGAGGCAATCAGCCCCAGCATTTT. Protein product: CASSLLGGNQPQHF.

V usage is TRBV5-1 and J usage is TRBJ2-2, with 7 nucleotides matching TRBD1. This CDR3 is 14 amino acids long. CDR1 and CDR2 (germline): SGHRS, YFSETQ. V trimming: 3 bases; J trimming: 2 bases; junction bases outside the gene matches: 1. The CDR3 nucleotides are TGCGCCAGCAGCTGGGACAGTAACACCGGGGAGCTGTTTTTT. This encodes CASSWDSNTGELFF.

The gene calls are TRBV4-2 and TRBJ2-2, with 9 positions matching TRBD1. This CDR3 is built from 16 residues. The V gene's germline CDR1 is LGHNA and CDR2 YNFKEQ. The V gene end was trimmed by 2 bases and the J gene end by 4 bases; junction bases not matched to a gene: 5. The CDR3 protein is CASSQPQGAGTGELFF. The CDR3 coding sequence is TGTGCCAGCAGCCAACCACAGGGGGCGGGCACCGGGGAGCTGTTTTTT.

The CDR3 DNA reads TGTGCCAGCAGCGAACCCGAGGCCTACGAGCAGTACTTC. This codes for CASSEPEAYEQYF. This chain links TRBV2 with TRBJ2-7; no clear D. This CDR3 is 13 amino acids long. V lost 6 bases and J lost 2, with 11 bases in between. The germline gives CDR1 SNHLY, CDR2 FYNNEI.

The chain links TRBV7-2 to TRBJ1-5; TRBD1 aligns across 7 bases. There are 15 residues in the CDR3. V shed 1 base and J 5 bases; nucleotides not matched to a gene: 5. Germline CDR1 SGHTA, CDR2 FQGNSA. The CDR3 protein is CASSLVQGVDQPQHF. CDR3 nucleotide sequence: TGTGCCAGCAGCTTAGTTCAGGGGGTTGATCAGCCCCAGCATTTT.

The rearrangement joins TRBV19 to TRBJ1-5; the match to TRBD1 covers 7 bases. From germline, CDR1 is LNHDA and CDR2 SQIVND (reference sequence). This CDR3 is built from 17 residues. V lost 6 bases, J lost 1 base, and 12 bases stayed unmatched. The CDR3 coding sequence is TGTGCCAGTAGGATAAACGCAGGGGGATCGAGCAATCAGCCCCAGCATTTT. Amino acid sequence: CASRINAGGSSNQPQHF.

The V and J genes are TRBV29-1 and TRBJ1-4, with TRBD1 identical over 7 bases. The junction had 12 bases not matched to a gene; V was cut back by 6 bases and J by 8 bases. Germline values: CDR1 SQVTM, CDR2 ANQGSEA. The CDR3 runs to 14 residues. The CDR3 nucleotides read TGCAGCGTAATGACAGGGTCATTCCGCGAAAAACTGTTTTTT. As protein: CSVMTGSFREKLFF.

The rearrangement joins TRBV27 to TRBJ1-5; TRBD1 matches at 9 bases. CDR1 is MNHEY and CDR2 is SMNVEV in the germline V gene (reference sequence). The trim removed 6 bases at V and 2 bases at J, leaving 5 bases unmatched. The CDR3 runs to 15 residues. The CDR3 DNA sequence: TGTGCCAGCAGGGGACAGGGTCAGGGCAATCAGCCCCAGCATTTT. Translation gives CASRGQGQGNQPQHF.

The V gene is TRBV19, the J gene TRBJ2-5; D is possibly TRBD1 (8 bases). The germline V and J ends were trimmed by 5 bases and 2 bases, with 18 bases remaining between them. The CDR3 has 16 amino acids. Looked up from germline, CDR1 is LNHDA and CDR2 is SQIVND (reference sequence). This chain's CDR3 is CASSGGGTGGQETQYF. The CDR3 bases are TGTGCCAGTAGTGGGGGGGGGACAGGTGGGCAAGAGACCCAGTACTTC.

This chain links TRBV29-1 with TRBJ2-3; 7 bases fit TRBD2. The CDR3 is made up of 13 amino acids. Germline CDR1 is SQVTM and CDR2 is ANQGSEA. Germline trimming cut 4 bases from V and 3 bases from J; bases unmatched to any gene: 4. The CDR3 DNA reads TGCAGCGTTGTGGCTAGCGGTACAGATACGCAGTATTTT. It specifies CSVVASGTDTQYF.

This clone was observed a handful of times. V is TRBV7-9 and J is TRBJ1-4, with unresolved D. Germline CDR1 reads SEHNR; CDR2 reads FQNEAQ (reference sequence). The CDR3 runs 14 residues. V was shortened by 2 bases and J by 0 bases, with 4 bases between the two germline ends. This CDR3 is CASSLSTTNEKLFF. Written as DNA, the CDR3 is TGTGCCAGCAGCTTATCCACAACTAATGAAAAACTGTTTTTT.

The CDR3: CASSSVAGVYEQYF. CDR3 DNA sequence: TGTGCCAGTAGTAGCGTGGCCGGGGTCTACGAGCAGTACTTC. The chain uses TRBV19 and TRBJ2-7; D possibly corresponds to TRBD2 (5 bases). V dropped 4 bases and J dropped 3 bases, with 13 bases sitting between them. The CDR3 has 14 amino acids. Germline CDR1 is LNHDA and CDR2 is SQIVND (reference sequence).

There are a few counts of this clone. Written as DNA, the CDR3 is TGTGCCAGCAGAAAACTAGCGGACAATGAGCAGTTCTTC. This gives the protein CASRKLADNEQFF. The rearrangement links TRBV6-5 to TRBJ2-1; 8 nucleotides line up with TRBD2. Germline V CDR1 and CDR2: MNHEY, SVGAGI. The V segment lost 6 bases and the J segment 5 bases; nucleotides outside the gene matches: 3. The CDR3 sequence is 13 residues long.

This clone was picked up a small number of times. V usage is TRBV5-1 and J usage is TRBJ2-1; D not certain. Germline V gene lookup returns CDR1 SGHRS and CDR2 YFSETQ. CDR3 size: 14 residues. V lost 7 bases to trimming and J lost 4 bases, with 15 bases between them. CDR3 bases: TGCGCCAGCTCTTCCGGCGGTTTGTACAATGAGCAGTTCTTC. It yields the protein CASSSGGLYNEQFF.

V gene TRBV11-2 combines with J gene TRBJ2-2, with D uncertain. The germline V gene has CDR1 SGHAT and CDR2 FQNNGV. Trimming pared 8 bases from V and 3 bases from J, leaving 16 bases between. The CDR3 consists of 15 residues. The CDR3 spells CASLPRGMDTGELFF. The CDR3 DNA sequence: TGTGCCAGCCTCCCGCGCGGTATGGACACCGGGGAGCTGTTTTTT.

V usage is TRBV19 and J usage is TRBJ2-3; 8 bases match TRBD1. This CDR3 is built from 15 residues. Germline CDR1 is LNHDA and CDR2 is SQIVND (reference sequence). V lost 6 bases, J lost 0 bases, and 5 bases stayed unmatched. The CDR3: CASRRQGISTDTQYF. CDR3 nucleotides: TGTGCCAGTAGACGACAGGGGATCAGCACAGATACGCAGTATTTT. Supplemented by reference TRBV19 and TRBJ2-3, the full variable domain reads DGGITQSPKYLFRKEGQNVTLSCEQNLNHDAMYWYRQDPGQGLRLIYYSQIVNDFQKGDIAEGYSVSREKKESFPLTVTSAQKNPTAFYLCASRRQGISTDTQYFGPGTRLTVL.

This clone was seen once. This sequence joins TRBV5-1 and TRBJ2-4; 10 bases are shared with TRBD1. J lost 3 bases, V lost 3 bases, and 6 bases had no gene match. The CDR3 extends over 16 amino acids. Germline assignment: CDR1 SGHRS and CDR2 YFSETQ. CDR3 sequence reads: CASSYGTGEGKNIQYF. The CDR3 DNA reads as TGCGCCAGCAGCTATGGGACAGGGGAGGGCAAAAACATTCAGTACTTC.

A word on this clone: At the DNA level, this CDR3 is encoded by other sequences in the same sample as well. This sequence joins TRBV9 and TRBJ1-2, with TRBD1 identical over 7 bases. V lost 5 bases and J lost 0; bases outside the gene matches: 10. This CDR3 has 16 residues. Germline CDR1 SGDLS, CDR2 YYNGEE. The CDR3 loop is CASSLFDRVSNYGYTF. The CDR3, as DNA: TGTGCCAGCAGTCTTTTTGACAGGGTATCTAACTATGGCTACACCTTC.

The chain is built from TRBV4-3 and TRBJ2-3, with a possible D match to TRBD2 (5 bases). This CDR3 is built from 16 residues. Per germline, CDR1 LGHNA and CDR2 YSLEER. V lost 1 base and J 1 base, leaving 12 bases between the germline ends. The CDR3 region is CASSQGLRSRTDTQYF. The CDR3 DNA is TGCGCCAGCAGCCAAGGACTAAGGTCCCGCACAGATACGCAGTATTTT.

This chain joins TRBV6-5 and TRBJ2-5; TRBD2 matches at 12 bases. The V segment lost 6 bases and the J segment 1 base; nucleotides outside the gene matches: 0. Germline V gene sequence: CDR1 MNHEY, CDR2 SVGAGI. CDR3 length equals 14 residues. The CDR3 sequence is CASRTSGSQETQYF. The CDR3 DNA sequence: TGTGCCAGCAGGACTAGCGGGAGCCAAGAGACCCAGTACTTC.